Below, 10 T cell receptor beta chains from the same sample are listed, as sequenced in a study of cytomegalovirus exposure and HLA in healthy donors. The PCR ran on 60 Vbeta and 13 Jbeta primers. Measured with immunoSEQ multiplex PCR; TCRdb has only the in-frame clones, and not every one. This sample's table has tens of thousands of clones. The specimen was PBMCs. The source is a man in his forties or fifties in good health and CMV-seropositive.

The rearrangement links TRBV5-5 to TRBJ2-2; 12 nucleotides match TRBD2. The CDR3 sequence is 18 residues long. The V segment lost 6 bases and the J segment 0 bases; nucleotides outside the gene matches: 9. Looked up from germline, CDR1 is SGHKS and CDR2 is YYEKEE (reference sequence). The CDR3 reads CASTLGLAGGPNTGELFF. The CDR3 region has the DNA TGTGCCAGCACCTTAGGGCTAGCGGGAGGGCCGAACACCGGGGAGCTGTTTTTT.

The J gene is TRBJ1-1, the V gene TRBV19; the D gene is possibly TRBD1 (6 bases). The V gene's germline CDR1 is LNHDA and CDR2 SQIVND (reference sequence). Trimming took off 9 bases at V and 7 bases at J, with 18 bases between the two ends. The CDR3 has 13 residues. The CDR3 sequence is CASLDGGRVEAFF. CDR3 coding DNA: TGTGCCAGCCTCGACGGGGGGCGAGTTGAAGCTTTCTTT.

The rearrangement links TRBV7-8 to TRBJ1-3, with 7 bases matching TRBD1. The CDR3 is 15 amino acids. Germline V gives CDR1 SGHVS, CDR2 FQNEAQ. V gave up 5 bases and J gave up 0 bases; unmatched junction bases: 4. The CDR3 DNA follows: TGTGCCAGCAGCAGGAGGGACAGCTCTGGAAACACCATATATTTT. As protein: CASSRRDSSGNTIYF. Variable domain in full (rest from reference TRBV7-8 and TRBJ1-3): GAGVSQSPRYKVAKRGQDVALRCDPISGHVSLFWYQQALGQGPEFLTYFQNEAQLDKSGLPSDRFFAERPEGSVSTLKIQRTQQEDSAVYLCASSRRDSSGNTIYFGEGSWLTVV.

V gene TRBV7-9 combines with J gene TRBJ2-1, with no clear D. Germline CDR1 SEHNR, CDR2 FQNEAQ (reference sequence). The CDR3 covers 11 residues. Trimming stripped 6 bases from V and 9 bases from J, with 9 bases between. This chain's CDR3 is CASSVSREQFF. The CDR3 DNA sequence: TGTGCCAGCAGTGTCAGTCGTGAGCAGTTCTTC.

J is TRBJ1-3 and V is TRBV4-1, with D perhaps TRBD1 (6 bases). V was clipped by 0 bases and J by 2 bases, with 8 bases between them. The CDR3 is made up of 15 amino acids. The germline V gene encodes CDR1 MGHRA and CDR2 YSYEKL. The CDR3 region is CASSQDRTAGNTIYF. In DNA, the CDR3 is TGCGCCAGCAGCCAAGATAGGACAGCTGGAAACACCATATATTTT.

The chain carries TRBV19 and TRBJ1-2, with 10 bases lining up with TRBD1. The J segment lost 4 bases and the V segment lost 6 bases, leaving 11 bases of the junction unmatched. This CDR3 spans 16 amino acids. CDR1 and CDR2 from the germline V gene are LNHDA and SQIVND (reference sequence). The CDR3 spells CASRGTGAKGGYGYTF. CDR3 bases: TGTGCCAGTAGGGGGACAGGGGCGAAGGGGGGCTATGGCTACACCTTC.

This chain uses TRBV4-3 with TRBJ1-2; D possibly corresponds to TRBD1 (6 bases). Germline-derived CDR1 and CDR2 are LGHNA and YSLEER. Trimming pared 5 bases from V and 3 bases from J, leaving 19 bases between. The CDR3 contains 16 residues. CDR3 DNA: TGCGCCAGCAGCATCGACAGGAACCCCCGGGACTATGGCTACACCTTC. Its protein is CASSIDRNPRDYGYTF.

The genes are TRBV29-1 and TRBJ2-3; D gene ambiguous. Between the trimmed V and J ends, which lost 4 bases and 4 bases, there was a span of 3 bases. The CDR3 is made up of 10 amino acids. Germline loops: CDR1 SQVTM, CDR2 ANQGSEA. This chain's CDR3 is CSVVSDTQYF. The CDR3 DNA sequence: TGCAGCGTTGTATCAGATACGCAGTATTTT.

V usage is TRBV7-6 and J usage is TRBJ2-6, with TRBD2 matching 7 bases. There are 16 residues in the CDR3. V was clipped by 5 bases and J by 0 bases; unmatched bases: 4. Germline CDR1 is SGHVS and CDR2 is FNYEAQ. The DNA of the CDR3 is TGTGCCAGCAGCGCGGGACTACTCTCTGGGGCCAACGTCCTGACTTTC. It yields the protein CASSAGLLSGANVLTF.

The genes are TRBV28 and TRBJ2-1, with D possibly matching TRBD2 (6 bases). Trimming stripped 6 bases from V and 0 bases from J, with 15 bases between. Germline CDR1 MDHEN, CDR2 SYDVKM. This CDR3 spans 16 amino acids. In DNA form, the CDR3 reads TGTGCCAGCAGACCTTTCTACGGGAGCTCCTACAATGAGCAGTTCTTC. This gives the protein CASRPFYGSSYNEQFF.